The 11 T cell receptor beta chains below all came from one sample that was sequenced in a study of control samples from healthy donors and cancer patients. The method was immunoSEQ multiplex PCR; TCRdb's version includes in-frame clones alone and lacks a portion of them. The data contain 130,000 to 150,000 clones, around 90% of them singletons. The sequencing sample was made of blood. The receptors were gathered from a man under 40 in good health.

The chain links TRBV29-1 to TRBJ1-1; possibly TRBD1 for D (6 bases). The CDR3 spans 13 residues. Looked up from germline, CDR1 is SQVTM and CDR2 is ANQGSEA. The germline V and J ends were trimmed by 4 bases and 5 bases, with 14 bases remaining between them. Written as DNA, the CDR3 is TGCAGCGTTGTCCTTGACAGGTTGACTGAAGCTTTCTTT. This encodes CSVVLDRLTEAFF.

The chain employs TRBV3-1 (or the pseudogene TRBV3-2) and TRBJ1-6, with D perhaps TRBD1 (5 bases). The CDR3 runs 14 residues. V was clipped by 4 bases and J by 7 bases, with 11 bases between them. Germline assignment: CDR1 LGHDT and CDR2 YNNKEL (reference sequence). The DNA for the CDR3 is TGTGCCAGCAGCCTGGACGGGACGAATTCACCCCTCCACTTT. This codes for CASSLDGTNSPLHF.

This clone has only one observation. J is TRBJ2-1 and V is TRBV7-2, with D maybe TRBD1 (6 bases). Germline assignment: CDR1 SGHTA and CDR2 FQGNSA. Trimming stripped 8 bases from V and 1 base from J, with 18 bases between. This CDR3 has 16 amino acids. This CDR3 reads CASGPPGQTSYNEQFF. CDR3 nucleotide sequence: TGTGCCAGCGGGCCCCCAGGACAGACATCCTACAATGAGCAGTTCTTC.

J is TRBJ2-7 and V is TRBV25-1, with D unresolved. The CDR3 runs 15 residues. CDR1 and CDR2 (germline): MGHDK, SYGVNS. V was cut by 1 base and J by 4 bases, with 14 bases left in between. CDR3 sequence (DNA): TGTGCCAGCAGTGAATCTGGACGGCGTGGTTACGAGCAGTACTTC. Protein: CASSESGRRGYEQYF.

V and J are TRBV27 and TRBJ1-4; D gene ambiguous. This CDR3 comprises 14 residues. Germline lookup yields CDR1 MNHEY and CDR2 SMNVEV (reference sequence). V was pared by 2 bases and J by 4 bases, with 8 bases between. The CDR3 nucleotides are TGTGCCAGCAGTTTAAGAGGGTTTAATGAAAAACTGTTTTTT. Encoded protein: CASSLRGFNEKLFF.

The chain joins TRBV5-1 to TRBJ1-1; D remains unclear. Per germline, CDR1 SGHRS and CDR2 YFSETQ. The CDR3 covers 12 residues. The ends were cut back, 5 bases at V and 1 base at J, with 6 bases in the middle. This chain's CDR3 is CASSWGNTEAFF. DNA for the CDR3: TGCGCCAGCAGTTGGGGGAACACTGAAGCTTTCTTT.

The chain joins TRBV29-1 to TRBJ2-3, with 8 bases identical to TRBD2. CDR3 size: 14 residues. CDR1 and CDR2 (germline): SQVTM, ANQGSEA. With 8 bases clipped from V and 4 bases from J, the junction kept 11 bases outside the gene matches. The CDR3 protein is CSQSSAGVADTQYF. CDR3 DNA sequence: TGCAGCCAAAGCTCAGCGGGGGTTGCAGATACGCAGTATTTT.

This clone was detected only once. The chain recombines TRBV4-2 with TRBJ2-3, with D possibly being TRBD2 (6 bases). The CDR3 loop spans 16 amino acids. The germline V gene encodes CDR1 LGHNA and CDR2 YNFKEQ. Trimming cost V 1 base and J 2 bases, with 13 bases left between them. Here the CDR3 reads CASSQVEGTSTDTQYF. The CDR3 DNA reads TGTGCCAGCAGCCAAGTGGAGGGGACCTCCACAGATACGCAGTATTTT.

This clone was seen a single time. This rearrangement joins TRBV25-1 to TRBJ1-3, with D perhaps matching TRBD1 (5 bases). The V gene lost 0 bases and the J gene lost 3 bases, with 15 bases spanning the gap. CDR1 is MGHDK, CDR2 SYGVNS, per germline. The CDR3 contains 17 residues. CDR3 coding DNA: TGTGCCAGCAGTGAATATGGATTGGGCAGGGTTGGAAACACCATATATTTT. Translating it yields CASSEYGLGRVGNTIYF.

This clone was seen more than once but under ten times. This CDR3 reads CASSHLGQGKYEQYF. DNA of the CDR3: TGTGCCAGCAGCCATCTAGGACAGGGGAAATACGAGCAGTACTTC. V gene TRBV3-1 (or the pseudogene TRBV3-2) combines with J gene TRBJ2-7; TRBD1 aligns across 9 bases. CDR3 length: 15 residues. CDR1 and CDR2 (germline): LGHDT, YNNKEL (reference sequence). Trimming removed 3 bases from V and 4 bases from J; junction bases left unmatched: 7.

This sequence joins TRBV10-3 and TRBJ1-5; no definite D call. V shed 6 bases and J shed 1 base, with 7 bases lying between them. The CDR3 has 13 amino acids. The germline CDR1 and CDR2 sequences are ENHRY and SYGVKD. The CDR3 sequence: CAISVQSNQPQHF. The CDR3 nucleotides are TGTGCCATCAGCGTCCAGAGCAATCAGCCCCAGCATTTT.